The 20 T cell receptor beta chains presented below share a single source sample, sequenced in a study of T-cell reconstitution after alpha-beta-depleted transplantation in children. The TCRbeta library was prepared with unique molecular identifiers. TCRdb analysed the PCR reads with MiXCR anew, one entry per CDR3 protein. The table records over 3,000 distinct CDR3 sequences, over 7.5% of them present only once. The source material was PBMCs, mostly from graft donor cells, sampled 180 days after TCRalphabeta/CD19-depleted stem cell transplant. These receptors were taken from a male patient between 2 and 15 years old who had a stem cell transplant for acute lymphoblastic leukemia, so the T cells may come from the graft donor.

Sample share makes this clonotype medium-sized. V gene TRBV11-2 combines with J gene TRBJ2-7; 10 bases match TRBD1. Germline-derived CDR1 and CDR2 are SGHAT and FQNNGV. The CDR3 length is 12 residues. J lost 12 bases, V lost 5 bases, and 7 bases had no gene match. The CDR3 reads CASSQSRDRGYF. The CDR3 DNA is TGTGCCAGCAGCCAAAGCCGGGACAGGGGGTACTTC.

This clonotype was seen ten or more times. This sequence joins TRBV7-9 and TRBJ2-7; D unclear. The V gene lost 1 base and the J gene lost 5 bases, with 15 bases spanning the gap. This CDR3 region has 15 residues. Germline V gene lookup returns CDR1 SEHNR and CDR2 FQNEAQ (reference sequence). CDR3 region: CASSLGTPVSHEQYF. CDR3 coding DNA: TGTGCCAGCAGCTTAGGGACCCCGGTATCCCACGAGCAGTACTTC.

By proportion, this clonotype is medium-sized. J is TRBJ2-7 and V is TRBV3-1; 15 positions match TRBD2. The CDR3 consists of 16 residues. CDR1 and CDR2 (germline): LGHDT, YNNKEL (reference sequence). V trimming: 4 bases; J trimming: 3 bases; junction bases outside the gene matches: 4. The CDR3 is CASSLRTSGRVYEQYF. In nucleotides, the CDR3 is TGTGCCAGCAGCCTCAGGACTAGCGGGAGGGTCTACGAGCAGTACTTC.

This clonotype has at least ten counts. J is TRBJ2-1 and V is TRBV4-2, with 11 bases fitting TRBD2. The CDR3 runs 16 residues. Trimming removed 2 bases from V and 1 base from J; junction bases left unmatched: 1. Germline-derived CDR1 and CDR2 are LGHNA and YNFKEQ. CDR3 nucleotides: TGTGCCAGCAGCCAACGACTAGCGGGGTCCTACAATGAGCAGTTCTTC. Amino acids: CASSQRLAGSYNEQFF.

Within the sample, this clonotype is medium-sized (0.01 to 0.1%). The rearrangement uses TRBV5-6 and TRBJ2-5, with 12 bases matching TRBD2. Germline V gene lookup returns CDR1 SGHDT and CDR2 YYEEEE. This CDR3 region has 15 residues. Unmatched junction bases numbered 2, after V lost 1 base and J lost 4 bases. The CDR3 bases are TGTGCCAGCAGCTTGAGGACTAGCGGGACAGAGACCCAGTACTTC. It encodes CASSLRTSGTETQYF.

By frequency in the sample, this clonotype is medium-sized. The chain uses TRBV10-2 and TRBJ2-1, with D hard to call. This CDR3 is built from 12 residues. The V gene's germline CDR1 is WSHSY and CDR2 SAAADI. Trimming cost V 1 base and J 8 bases, with 6 bases left between them. CDR3 sequence: CASSEYGDEQFF. The CDR3, as DNA: TGCGCCAGCAGTGAGTACGGAGATGAGCAGTTCTTC.

This clonotype occurred many times. This chain joins TRBV27 and TRBJ2-2; 16 positions agree with TRBD2. This CDR3 is 19 amino acids long. CDR1 is MNHEY and CDR2 is SMNVEV in the germline V gene (reference sequence). V was clipped by 5 bases and J by 4 bases; unmatched bases: 10. The chain's CDR3 is CASSPQPGLAGGPTGELFF. DNA for the CDR3: TGTGCCAGCAGTCCGCAACCGGGACTAGCGGGAGGGCCCACCGGGGAGCTGTTTTTT.

This clonotype occurred many times. The rearrangement joins TRBV6-1 to TRBJ1-1; the D is unclear. The germline V gene has CDR1 MNHNS and CDR2 SASEGT. The ends were cut back, 2 bases at V and 2 bases at J, with 9 bases in the middle. The CDR3 runs to 14 residues. In DNA form, the CDR3 reads TGTGCCAGCAGTGAAACTCCAGGAAACACTGAAGCTTTCTTT. Amino acid sequence: CASSETPGNTEAFF.

This clonotype was counted many times. This sequence joins TRBV7-9 and TRBJ1-2, with D maybe TRBD1 (6 bases). Trimming cost V 1 base and J 2 bases, with 14 bases left between them. This CDR3 comprises 16 residues. Per the germline V gene, CDR1 is SEHNR and CDR2 is FQNEAQ (reference sequence). In nucleotides, the CDR3 is TGTGCCAGCAGCTTAGATAGTTCGGGGACAAACTATGGCTACACCTTC. This encodes CASSLDSSGTNYGYTF.

This clonotype was detected ten times or more. The chain has TRBV27 and TRBJ1-2; D gene ambiguous. This CDR3 spans 15 amino acids. Looked up from germline, CDR1 is MNHEY and CDR2 is SMNVEV (reference sequence). Trimming pared 2 bases from V and 5 bases from J, leaving 15 bases between. Here the CDR3 reads CASSLTGRIRYGYTF. The CDR3 bases are TGTGCCAGCAGTTTAACCGGACGGATTCGGTATGGCTACACCTTC.

This clonotype came up many times. The chain combines TRBV20-1 with TRBJ2-4; D gene ambiguous. Trimming left V 2 bases short and J 0 bases short, with 14 bases between. This CDR3 is built from 16 residues. Germline lookup yields CDR1 DFQATT and CDR2 SNEGSKA (reference sequence). The CDR3 sequence: CSARSPGDVAKNIQYF. The CDR3 DNA sequence: TGCAGTGCTAGAAGTCCTGGGGATGTAGCCAAAAACATTCAGTACTTC.

The CDR3 is CAWSGDRGQETQYF. CDR3 in DNA: TGTGCCTGGAGTGGGGACAGGGGACAAGAGACCCAGTACTTC. The chain employs TRBV30 and TRBJ2-5, with 10 nucleotides matching TRBD1. Trimming at V came to 1 base and at J to 2 bases, leaving 1 base not matched to a gene. This CDR3 is built from 14 residues. Germline loops: CDR1 GTSNPN, CDR2 SVGIG (reference sequence).

This clonotype was counted at least ten times. J is TRBJ1-1 and V is TRBV11-2; D is possibly TRBD1 (5 bases). The CDR3 covers 15 residues. The germline V and J ends were trimmed by 2 bases and 10 bases, with 20 bases remaining between them. Germline CDR1 and CDR2: SGHAT and FQNNGV. In nucleotides, the CDR3 is TGTGCCAGCAGCTTAACAGGAAGGTGGGGGGATGGAGCTTTCTTT. Translated, it gives CASSLTGRWGDGAFF.

This clonotype has ten or more counts. The rearrangement uses TRBV7-9 and TRBJ2-1; perhaps TRBD2 as D (6 bases). CDR3 length: 15 residues. Trimming took off 4 bases at V and 9 bases at J, with 19 bases between the two ends. CDR1 and CDR2 (germline): SEHNR, FQNEAQ (reference sequence). Here the CDR3 DNA reads TGTGCCAGCAGCTCCTTCAACCGACTAGTTAGTGAGCAGTTCTTC. Amino acid sequence: CASSSFNRLVSEQFF.

In its sample, this clonotype is large. This chain links TRBV3-1 with TRBJ2-1; 10 bases are a match to TRBD2. This CDR3 spans 22 amino acids. Germline CDR1 is LGHDT and CDR2 is YNNKEL (reference sequence). The trim removed 0 bases at V and 4 bases at J, leaving 21 bases unmatched. The CDR3 here is CASSQEKPLTSGSRSWYNEQFF. The CDR3 DNA is TGTGCCAGCAGCCAAGAAAAGCCGCTGACTAGCGGGTCTAGATCCTGGTACAATGAGCAGTTCTTC.

The table lists this clonotype with many counts. CDR3 loop: CASSLSRVGSYNEQFF. The CDR3 nucleotides read TGTGCCAGCAGCTTGAGCCGGGTGGGATCCTACAATGAGCAGTTCTTC. The chain combines TRBV5-4 with TRBJ2-1; no reliable D call. V dropped 1 base and J dropped 1 base, with 12 bases sitting between them. The CDR3 has 16 residues. Germline V gives CDR1 SGHNT, CDR2 YYREEE (reference sequence).

This clonotype occurred many times. The chain has TRBV7-9 and TRBJ2-5; D is unclear. V lost 7 bases, J lost 3 bases, and 12 bases lay in between. This CDR3 spans 13 amino acids. Germline loops: CDR1 SEHNR, CDR2 FQNEAQ (reference sequence). This chain's CDR3 is CASNRLTKETQYF. CDR3 sequence (DNA): TGTGCCAGCAACCGACTGACAAAAGAGACCCAGTACTTC.

This clonotype is judged large (0.1 to 1%). The V call is TRBV7-9, the J call TRBJ2-7; 8 nucleotides line up with TRBD1. CDR1 is SEHNR and CDR2 is FQNEAQ in the germline V gene (reference sequence). CDR3 length equals 15 residues. V dropped 5 bases and J dropped 2; count of bases not matched to a gene: 8. The CDR3 here is CASSRDRGETYEQYF. The DNA of the CDR3 is TGTGCCAGCAGCCGTGACAGGGGTGAAACCTACGAGCAGTACTTC.

This clonotype was detected many times. The CDR3 DNA is TGTGCCATCAGTGAGTCAGGAGCGGGGAGGACCAATGAGCAGTTCTTC. Its protein is CAISESGAGRTNEQFF. The chain has TRBV10-3 and TRBJ2-1; 7 nucleotides align to TRBD2. Germline assignment: CDR1 ENHRY and CDR2 SYGVKD. The junction had 8 bases not matched to a gene; V was cut back by 0 bases and J by 6 bases. The length of the CDR3 is 16 residues.

In this sample, this clonotype turned up many times. This sequence joins TRBV4-1 and TRBJ1-4, with 7 bases that match TRBD1. Germline trimming cut 1 base from V and 4 bases from J; bases unmatched to any gene: 3. The CDR3 contains 15 residues. Germline CDR1 is MGHRA and CDR2 is YSYEKL. CDR3 in amino acids: CASSQGDRDNEKLFF. The CDR3 region has the DNA TGCGCCAGCAGCCAAGGAGACAGGGATAATGAAAAACTGTTTTTT.